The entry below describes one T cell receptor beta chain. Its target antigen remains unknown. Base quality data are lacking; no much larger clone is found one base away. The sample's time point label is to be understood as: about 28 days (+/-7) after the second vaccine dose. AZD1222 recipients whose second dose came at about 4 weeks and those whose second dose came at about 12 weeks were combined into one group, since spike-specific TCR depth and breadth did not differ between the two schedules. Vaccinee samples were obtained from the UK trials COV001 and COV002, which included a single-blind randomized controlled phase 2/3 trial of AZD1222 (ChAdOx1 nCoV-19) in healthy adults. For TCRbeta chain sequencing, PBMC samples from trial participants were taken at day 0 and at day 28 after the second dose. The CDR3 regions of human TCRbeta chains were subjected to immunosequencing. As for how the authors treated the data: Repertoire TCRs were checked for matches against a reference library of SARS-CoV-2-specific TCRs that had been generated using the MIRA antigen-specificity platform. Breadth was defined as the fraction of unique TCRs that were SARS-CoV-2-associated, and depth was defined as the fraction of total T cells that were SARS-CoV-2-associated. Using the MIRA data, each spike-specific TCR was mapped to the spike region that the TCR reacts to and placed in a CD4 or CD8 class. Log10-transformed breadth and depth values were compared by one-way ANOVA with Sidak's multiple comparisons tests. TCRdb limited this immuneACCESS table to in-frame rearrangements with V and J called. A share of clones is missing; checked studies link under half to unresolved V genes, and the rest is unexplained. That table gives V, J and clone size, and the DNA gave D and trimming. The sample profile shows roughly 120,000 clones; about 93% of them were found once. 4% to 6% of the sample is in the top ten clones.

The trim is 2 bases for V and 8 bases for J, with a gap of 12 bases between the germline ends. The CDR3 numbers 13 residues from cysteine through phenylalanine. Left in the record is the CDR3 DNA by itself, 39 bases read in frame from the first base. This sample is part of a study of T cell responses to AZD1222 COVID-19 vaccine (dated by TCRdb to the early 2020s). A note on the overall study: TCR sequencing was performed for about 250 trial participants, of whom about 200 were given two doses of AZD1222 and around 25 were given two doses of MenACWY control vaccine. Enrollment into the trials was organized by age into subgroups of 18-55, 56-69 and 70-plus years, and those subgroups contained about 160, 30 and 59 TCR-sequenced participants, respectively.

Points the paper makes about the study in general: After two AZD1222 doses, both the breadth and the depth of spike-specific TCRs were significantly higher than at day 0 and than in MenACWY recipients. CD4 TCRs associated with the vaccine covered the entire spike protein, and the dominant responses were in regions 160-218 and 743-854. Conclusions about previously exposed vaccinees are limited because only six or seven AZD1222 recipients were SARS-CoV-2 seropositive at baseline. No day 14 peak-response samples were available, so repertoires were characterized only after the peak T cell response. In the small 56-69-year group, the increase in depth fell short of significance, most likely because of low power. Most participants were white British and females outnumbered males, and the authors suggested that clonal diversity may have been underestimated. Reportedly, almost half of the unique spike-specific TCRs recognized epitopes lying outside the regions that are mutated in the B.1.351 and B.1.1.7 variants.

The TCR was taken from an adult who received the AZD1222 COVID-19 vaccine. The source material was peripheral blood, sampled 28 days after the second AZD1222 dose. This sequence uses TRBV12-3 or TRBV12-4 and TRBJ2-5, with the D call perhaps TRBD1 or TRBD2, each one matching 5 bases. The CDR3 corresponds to CASSLIGTATQYF. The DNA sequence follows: TGTGCCAGCAGTTTAATAGGGACCGCAACCCAGTACTTC.